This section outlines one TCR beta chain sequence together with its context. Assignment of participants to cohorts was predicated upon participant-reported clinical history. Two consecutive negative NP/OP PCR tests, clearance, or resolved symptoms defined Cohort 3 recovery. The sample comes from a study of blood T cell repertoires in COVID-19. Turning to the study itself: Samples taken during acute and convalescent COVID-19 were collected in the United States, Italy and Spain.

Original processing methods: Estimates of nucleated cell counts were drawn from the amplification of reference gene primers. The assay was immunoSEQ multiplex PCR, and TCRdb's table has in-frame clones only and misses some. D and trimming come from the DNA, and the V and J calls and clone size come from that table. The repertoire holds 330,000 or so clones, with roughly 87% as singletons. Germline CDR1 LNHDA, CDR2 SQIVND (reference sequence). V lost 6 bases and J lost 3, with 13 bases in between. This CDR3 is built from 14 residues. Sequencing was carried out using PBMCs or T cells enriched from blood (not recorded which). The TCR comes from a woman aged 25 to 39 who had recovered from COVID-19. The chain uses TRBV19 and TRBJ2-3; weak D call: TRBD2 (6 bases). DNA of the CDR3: TGTGCCAGTAGCGGGAGTCATGAAACAGATACGCAGTATTTT. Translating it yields CASSGSHETDTQYF.